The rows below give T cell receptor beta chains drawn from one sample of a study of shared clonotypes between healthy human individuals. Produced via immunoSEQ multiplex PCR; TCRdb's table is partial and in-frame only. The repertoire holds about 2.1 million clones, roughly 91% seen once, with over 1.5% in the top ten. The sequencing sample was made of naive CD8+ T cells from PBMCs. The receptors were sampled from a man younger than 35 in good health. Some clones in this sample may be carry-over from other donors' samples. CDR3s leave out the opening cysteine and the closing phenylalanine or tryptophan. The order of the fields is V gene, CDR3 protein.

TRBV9,ASSPQGGYGYT
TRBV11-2,ASSLVWQRGDEQF
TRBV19,ASSARGGRNQPQH
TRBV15,ATSRGDSFDEQF
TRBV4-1,ASSQGPTLNTGELF
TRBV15,ATSRGVDRGYEQY
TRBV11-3,ASSLVDSHEQF
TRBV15,ATSRVRAGSDNEQF
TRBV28,ASSLGIPPEKLF
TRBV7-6,ASSLELASTDTQY
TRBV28,ASSPLAFYEQY
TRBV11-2,ASSSIWRAF
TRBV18,ASPQGSYGYT
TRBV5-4,ASSLVSGGNYGYT
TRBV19,ASSILAPTGELF
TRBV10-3,AVQGARYEQY
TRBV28,ASSFRLDYEQY
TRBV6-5,ASSYSRMSSYNEQF
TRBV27,ASSFVATGSTYEQY
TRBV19,ASSIARLAGGPYNEQF
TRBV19,ASSVGTGTLLEQY
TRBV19,ATRDYTEQY
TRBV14,ASSQDHDGELF
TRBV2,ASSERSLGQGGEQY
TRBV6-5,ASSSKPGQVGQLF
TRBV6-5,ASTIRGNQPQH
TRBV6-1,ASSGRDRAYGYT
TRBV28,ASSSLGLAKNIQY
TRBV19,ASSTLLTGAYNEQF
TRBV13,ASSLGLASRLNEQF
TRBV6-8,ASSFCPLEKGYEQY
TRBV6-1,ASSEDRLKTVLAKNIQY
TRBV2,ASSEALFAVLPRQRANYGYT
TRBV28,ASSLGAFGWEKLF
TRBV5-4,ASSLERGDTEAF
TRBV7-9,ASSSPLWRVSNTGELF
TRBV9,ASSMGGETQY
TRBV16,ASSHSGGRVTQY
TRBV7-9,ASSPRRDPTGELF
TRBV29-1,SVPTGLDEQF
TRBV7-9,ASSPAGTGYNEQF
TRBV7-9,ASAGLAGVGNEQF
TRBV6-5,ASSYHLRDREAF
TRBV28,ASSFPGLAGGEGQNEQF
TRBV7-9,ASSSWTVPLEDTQY
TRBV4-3,ASSQDGTSGTYNEQF
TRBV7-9,ASSLSPGTGEQY
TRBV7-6,ASSLVSYLAGGTGELF
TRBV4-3,ASSQEAGREGLNEQF
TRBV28,ASSYAGTMEAGELF
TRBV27,ASSDLTTTGARETQY
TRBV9,ASSVDGLSGNEQY
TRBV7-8,ASSLWGSIPSGANVLT
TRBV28,ASTQGQKEFYGYT
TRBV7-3,ASSLGGDLSYNEQF
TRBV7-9,ASSLARAPYEQY
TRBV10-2,ASSELLGGELF
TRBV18,ASSPGQSSNTGELF
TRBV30,AWSVFKNTEAF
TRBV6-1,ATGSGLAVYNEQF